A single sample gave rise to the 19 T cell receptor beta chains below, sequenced in a study of blood T cell repertoires in COVID-19. Sequencing was performed with immunoSEQ multiplex PCR; in TCRdb, only in-frame clones are kept and a portion is missing. The sample records more than 85,000 clones, about 80% being singletons. The sequenced material came from peripheral blood. The origin of the receptors is a woman in her 70s with acute or convalescent COVID-19.

V usage is TRBV2 and J usage is TRBJ1-2, with unresolved D. Germline assignment: CDR1 SNHLY and CDR2 FYNNEI. This CDR3 has 12 amino acids. V gave up 11 bases and J gave up 0 bases, with 10 bases separating them. CDR3 protein: CAGSGTNYGYTF. The CDR3 DNA sequence: TGTGCCGGATCCGGGACTAACTATGGCTACACCTTC.

This clone appeared a few times. The CDR3 coding sequence is TGCAGTGGGCAGTACCAAGAGACCCAGTACTTC. This gives the protein CSGQYQETQYF. The chain combines TRBV20-1 with TRBJ2-5; D gene ambiguous. The V gene's germline CDR1 is DFQATT and CDR2 SNEGSKA (reference sequence). Trimming left V 7 bases short and J 0 bases short, with 6 bases between. The CDR3 extends over 11 amino acids.

Only one count was recorded for this clone. The chain links TRBV6-5 to TRBJ2-2, with a possible D match to TRBD2 (5 bases). Per the germline V gene, CDR1 is MNHEY and CDR2 is SVGAGI. The CDR3 runs to 13 residues. The ends were cut back, 10 bases at V and 7 bases at J, with 16 bases in the middle. The CDR3 DNA is TGTGCCACAAGACTATCAAGCGGCGGGGAGCTGTTTTTT. This translates into CATRLSSGGELFF.

V usage is TRBV18 and J usage is TRBJ2-7; D gene ambiguous. CDR1 and CDR2 (germline): KGHSH, LQKENI. V gave up 5 bases and J gave up 3 bases, with 11 bases separating them. The CDR3 is made up of 13 amino acids. In DNA form, the CDR3 reads TGTGCCAGCTCAGTCACGCGAGACTACGAGCAGTACTTC. It codes for CASSVTRDYEQYF.

The rearrangement links TRBV30 to TRBJ2-3, with D perhaps TRBD1 (6 bases). V lost 0 bases and J lost 5, with 15 bases in between. The CDR3 loop spans 15 amino acids. The germline V gene has CDR1 GTSNPN and CDR2 SVGIG (reference sequence). The CDR3 sequence: CAWSVGARGRDTQYF. Written as DNA, the CDR3 is TGTGCCTGGAGTGTGGGGGCCAGAGGTCGAGATACGCAGTATTTT.

V is TRBV20-1 and J is TRBJ1-2; unclear D gene. Germline CDR1 is DFQATT and CDR2 is SNEGSKA (reference sequence). The CDR3 covers 11 residues. Trimming stripped 4 bases from V and 9 bases from J, with 12 bases between. The CDR3 loop is CSATVGSSYTF. Written as DNA, the CDR3 is TGCAGTGCTACGGTCGGGAGTAGCTACACCTTC.

The chain joins TRBV5-1 to TRBJ2-1, with TRBD2 as a possible D gene (6 bases). The CDR3 sequence is 15 residues long. V was cut by 7 bases and J by 5 bases, with 19 bases left in between. Germline loops: CDR1 SGHRS, CDR2 YFSETQ. The CDR3 protein is CASRNPLGGNNEQFF. CDR3 DNA: TGCGCCAGCCGAAACCCCCTCGGGGGTAACAATGAGCAGTTCTTC.

The rearrangement uses TRBV6-2 or TRBV6-3 and TRBJ1-4; 8 bases agree with TRBD1. Germline trimming cut 7 bases from V and 5 bases from J; bases unmatched to any gene: 9. Germline V gene lookup returns CDR1 MNHEY and CDR2 SVGEGT. CDR3 length: 15 amino acids. The CDR3 DNA follows: TGTGCCAGCAACCCCCGGGGGACAGGCAATGAAAAACTGTTTTTT. Its translation is CASNPRGTGNEKLFF.

This chain connects TRBV19 to TRBJ2-7; a possible D gene is TRBD1 (6 bases). The CDR3 has 13 amino acids. V shed 3 bases and J shed 2 bases, with 8 bases lying between them. Germline V CDR1 and CDR2: LNHDA, SQIVND (reference sequence). Here the CDR3 DNA reads TGTGCCAGTAGTATCGACAGGACCTACGAGCAGTACTTC. Translated, it gives CASSIDRTYEQYF.

This clone was seen more than once but under ten times. The chain links TRBV5-1 to TRBJ2-1; D unresolved. Germline assignment: CDR1 SGHRS and CDR2 YFSETQ. The length of the CDR3 is 17 residues. The germline V and J ends were trimmed by 7 bases and 6 bases, with 26 bases remaining between them. The CDR3 region has the DNA TGCGCCAGCCGAAGCTCCCCTGGATCCGAAAGCGTCAATGAGCAGTTCTTC. Translation: CASRSSPGSESVNEQFF. Looking up the rest from reference TRBV5-1 and TRBJ2-1 gives the full variable domain: KAGVTQTPRYLIKTRGQQVTLSCSPISGHRSVSWYQQTPGQGLQFLFEYFSETQRNKGNFPGRFSGRQFSNSRSEMNVSTLELGDSALYLCASRSSPGSESVNEQFFGPGTRLTVL.

The V gene is TRBV19, the J gene TRBJ2-7; a weak D match, TRBD2 (5 bases). Germline V lookup: CDR1 LNHDA, CDR2 SQIVND (reference sequence). V was clipped by 5 bases and J by 3 bases, with 14 bases between them. The CDR3 runs to 14 residues. The CDR3 sequence: CASSFRGLGYEQYF. The CDR3 DNA sequence: TGTGCCAGTAGTTTCCGGGGTCTTGGCTACGAGCAGTACTTC.

This sequence joins TRBV15 and TRBJ2-1; 7 nucleotides agree with TRBD1. Germline-derived CDR1 and CDR2 are LNHNV and YYDKDF (reference sequence). V lost 6 bases, J lost 5 bases, and 10 bases stayed unmatched. The CDR3 sequence is 15 residues long. The CDR3 reads CATSTQGKGNNEQFF. The CDR3 nucleotides are TGTGCCACCAGTACACAGGGGAAGGGAAACAATGAGCAGTTCTTC.

The gene calls are TRBV6-2 or TRBV6-3 and TRBJ1-2; TRBD1 might be the D (5 bases). This CDR3 contains 13 residues. Germline V gene data show CDR1 as MNHEY and CDR2 as SVGEGT. V dropped 5 bases and J dropped 2 bases, with 9 bases sitting between them. CDR3 region: CASSADMNYGYTF. CDR3 bases: TGTGCCAGCAGTGCGGACATGAACTATGGCTACACCTTC.

The chain joins TRBV27 to TRBJ2-2; 7 nucleotides agree with TRBD1. The V and J ends lost 7 bases and 3 bases, in that order; junction bases with no gene match: 8. Germline assignment: CDR1 MNHEY and CDR2 SMNVEV (reference sequence). This CDR3 has 15 residues. The CDR3 loop reads CASTQGDRYTGELFF. The CDR3 region has the DNA TGTGCCAGCACCCAAGGGGACAGATACACCGGGGAGCTGTTTTTT.

The chain employs TRBV6-2 or TRBV6-3 and TRBJ2-5, with 15 bases identical to TRBD2. Unmatched junction bases numbered 10, after V lost 6 bases and J lost 5 bases. Per the germline V gene, CDR1 is MNHEY and CDR2 is SVGEGT. The CDR3 sequence is 17 residues long. The CDR3 here is CASSLPGTSGGWETQYF. The DNA of the CDR3 is TGTGCCAGCAGCCTACCCGGGACTAGCGGGGGGTGGGAGACCCAGTACTTC.

This clone has more than one count but fewer than ten. V gene TRBV5-1 combines with J gene TRBJ1-1; possible D gene TRBD1, 5 bases. The CDR3 has 14 amino acids. The V end lost 2 bases, the J end lost 3 bases, and 11 bases lay between the germline ends. CDR1 SGHRS and CDR2 YFSETQ come from the germline V gene. This CDR3 reads CASSFKVGHTEAFF. The CDR3 bases are TGCGCCAGCAGCTTTAAGGTGGGGCACACTGAAGCTTTCTTT. Complete variable domain (other parts from reference TRBV5-1 and TRBJ1-1): KAGVTQTPRYLIKTRGQQVTLSCSPISGHRSVSWYQQTPGQGLQFLFEYFSETQRNKGNFPGRFSGRQFSNSRSEMNVSTLELGDSALYLCASSFKVGHTEAFFGQGTRLTVV.

The chain uses TRBV11-2 and TRBJ2-1, with 10 bases identical to TRBD2. V lost 0 bases and J lost 12; bases outside the gene matches: 14. Germline V gene lookup returns CDR1 SGHAT and CDR2 FQNNGV. The CDR3 covers 17 residues. CDR3 loop: CASSLDLLAGQARGQFF. DNA of the CDR3: TGTGCCAGCAGCTTAGACCTACTAGCGGGGCAAGCAAGGGGGCAGTTCTTC.

V gene TRBV2 combines with J gene TRBJ2-2; 9 nucleotides match TRBD1. Trimming removed 8 bases from V and 5 bases from J; junction bases left unmatched: 6. The CDR3 loop spans 14 amino acids. Germline CDR1 is SNHLY and CDR2 is FYNNEI. The CDR3 loop reads CASRGQGRTGELFF. As DNA, the CDR3 is TGTGCCAGCCGGGGACAGGGTCGGACCGGGGAGCTGTTTTTT.

This sequence joins TRBV6-6 and TRBJ2-3, with TRBD2 matching over 9 bases. The CDR3 loop spans 12 amino acids. Per the germline V gene, CDR1 is MNHNY and CDR2 is SVGAGI (reference sequence). The CDR3 DNA is TGTTCTACTAGCGGGTTAGGAGATACGCAGTATTTT. It yields the protein CSTSGLGDTQYF.